The rows below give T cell receptor beta chains drawn from one sample of a study of PD-L1 blockade in urothelial cancer. The method was immunoSEQ multiplex PCR; TCRdb's version includes in-frame clones alone and lacks a portion of them. The sample has under 40,000 clones, roughly 90% seen once. This sample comprised PBMCs, obtained around atezolizumab (anti-PD-L1) treatment. These receptors originate from a man aged 55 to 70 with urothelial cancer. Both conserved end residues are part of each CDR3. D genes are given only for firm matches. Only part of the rows carry a size: once, few, many, or a class if the clone is expanded.

j_call clone_size v_call d_call cdr3_nt cdr3_aa
TRBJ1-3 - TRBV5-4 - TGTGCCAGCAGTCATCAGGGTACCTCTGGAAACACCATATATTTT CASSHQGTSGNTIYF
TRBJ2-7 - TRBV18 TRBD1 TGTGCCAGCTCACCAAATACTGGGACAGGGGGCGAGCAGTACTTC CASSPNTGTGGEQYF
TRBJ1-5 few TRBV7-3 TRBD1 TGTGCCAGCAGCTCGGACAGGGGTCAGCCCCAGCATTTT CASSSDRGQPQHF
TRBJ1-1 - TRBV5-6 - TGTGCCAGCAGCTTGGGTTGGGCAGCGGGCACTGAAGCTTTCTTT CASSLGWAAGTEAFF
TRBJ2-7 - TRBV28 TRBD2 TGTGCCAGCAGTTTAATCGGGAGGGACCAGTACTTC CASSLIGRDQYF
TRBJ1-1 - TRBV30 - TGTGCCTGGAGTCGTGACAGGATCTCTGAAGCTTTCTTT CAWSRDRISEAFF
TRBJ1-5 - TRBV28 - TGTGCCAGCAGTTTATCAGAAAGCAATCAGCCCCAGCATTTT CASSLSESNQPQHF
TRBJ1-3 - TRBV10-3 TRBD1 TGTGCCATCAGTGCCGCGGGACAGGGGGCGTTGGGAAACACCATATATTTT CAISAAGQGALGNTIYF
TRBJ2-7 - TRBV28 - TGTGCCAGCGAAATAGGAGGGGCAGGGGGTACAGTATCGTACGAGCAGTACTTC CASEIGGAGGTVSYEQYF
TRBJ2-7 once TRBV6-1 - TGTGCCAGCGGAAGCGGTCGGACCTACGAGCAGTACTTC CASGSGRTYEQYF
TRBJ1-3 - TRBV7-8 - TGTGCCAGCAGGACAGGAGATATAGGAAACACCATATATTTT CASRTGDIGNTIYF
TRBJ2-7 - TRBV5-5 TRBD1 TGTGCCAGCAGCCGGGACAGGGACGTCTACGAGCAGTACTTC CASSRDRDVYEQYF
TRBJ2-2 - TRBV28 TRBD1 TGTGCCAGCAGTTTCCTTTCAGGGGGCCGGGGCACCGGGGAGCTGTTTTTT CASSFLSGGRGTGELFF
TRBJ2-2 - TRBV7-9 - TGTGCCAGCAGTCAAAGACGGGTCACCGGGGAGCTGTTTTTT CASSQRRVTGELFF
TRBJ2-7 - TRBV7-6 - TGTGCCAGCAGCTTGAGCGGGCGCTACGAGCAGTACTTC CASSLSGRYEQYF